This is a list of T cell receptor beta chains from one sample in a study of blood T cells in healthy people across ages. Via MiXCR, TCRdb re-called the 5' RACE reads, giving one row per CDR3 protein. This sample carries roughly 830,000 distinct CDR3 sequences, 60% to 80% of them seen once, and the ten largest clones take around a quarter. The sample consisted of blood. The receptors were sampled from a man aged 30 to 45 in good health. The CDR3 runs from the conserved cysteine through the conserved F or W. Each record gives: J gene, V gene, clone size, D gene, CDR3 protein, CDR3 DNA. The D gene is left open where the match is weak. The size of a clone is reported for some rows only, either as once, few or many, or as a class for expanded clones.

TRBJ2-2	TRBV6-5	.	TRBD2	CASSFGSGMNTGELFF	TGTGCCAGCAGTTTTGGTAGCGGGATGAACACCGGGGAGCTGTTTTTT
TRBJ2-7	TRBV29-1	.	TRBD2	CSVARTSGGYEQYF	TGCAGCGTAGCGAGGACTAGCGGGGGTTACGAGCAGTACTTC
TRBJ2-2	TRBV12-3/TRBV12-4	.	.	CASSLSQANTGELFF	TGTGCCAGCAGTTTATCACAGGCGAACACCGGGGAGCTGTTTTTT
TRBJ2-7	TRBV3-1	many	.	CASSQEGSYEQYF	TGTGCCAGCAGCCAAGAAGGGAGCTACGAGCAGTACTTC
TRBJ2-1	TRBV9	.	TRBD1	CVSSVGQGATYEQFF	TGTGTCAGCAGCGTAGGGCAGGGGGCGACCTACGAGCAGTTCTTC
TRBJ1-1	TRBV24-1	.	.	CATRQDSMNTEAFF	TGTGCCACCAGGCAAGACAGCATGAACACTGAAGCTTTCTTT
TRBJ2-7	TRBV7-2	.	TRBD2	CASSPSGGAYNEQYF	TGTGCCAGCAGCCCTAGCGGGGGGGCCTACAATGAGCAGTACTTC
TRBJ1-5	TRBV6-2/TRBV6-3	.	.	CASSPRGPGEQPQHF	TGTGCCAGCAGCCCCCGGGGGCCGGGGGAGCAGCCCCAGCATTTT
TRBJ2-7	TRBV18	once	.	CVSSPRDGLSYEQYF	TGTGTCAGCTCACCACGGGACGGACTCTCCTACGAGCAGTACTTC
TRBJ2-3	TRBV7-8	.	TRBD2	CASSSVAGVADTQYF	TGTGCCAGCAGCTCGGTAGCGGGGGTGGCAGATACGCAGTATTTT
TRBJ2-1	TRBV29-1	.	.	CSVEVQGPYNEQFF	TGCAGCGTTGAAGTACAGGGCCCCTACAATGAGCAGTTCTTC
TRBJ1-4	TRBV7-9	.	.	CASSAQRFNEKLFF	TGTGCCAGCAGCGCCCAGAGATTTAATGAAAAACTGTTTTTT
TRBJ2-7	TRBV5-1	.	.	CASSSGTPLEQYF	TGCGCCAGCAGCTCCGGGACACCGCTCGAGCAGTACTTC
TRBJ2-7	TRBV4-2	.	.	CASSQESLAPYEQYF	TGTGCCAGCAGCCAAGAGTCTCTAGCTCCCTACGAGCAGTACTTC
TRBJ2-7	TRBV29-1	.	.	CSVLGEFSHYEQYF	TGCAGCGTCCTCGGGGAGTTCTCACACTACGAGCAGTACTTC
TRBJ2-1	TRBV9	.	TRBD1	CASSAGGGRGIYNEQFF	TGTGCCAGCAGCGCAGGGGGCGGACGGGGGATCTACAATGAGCAGTTCTTC
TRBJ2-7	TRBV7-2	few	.	CASTRDSYEQYF	TGTGCCAGCACCCGCGACAGCTACGAGCAGTACTTC
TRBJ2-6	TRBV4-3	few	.	CASSQLVTLVSGANVLTF	TGCGCCAGCAGCCAATTGGTCACCCTGGTCTCTGGGGCCAACGTCCTGACTTTC
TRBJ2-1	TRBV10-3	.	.	CAIKARNEQFF	TGTGCCATCAAGGCGAGAAATGAGCAGTTCTTC
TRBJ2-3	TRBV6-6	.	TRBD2	CASSTLAGATDTRYF	TGTGCCAGCAGTACCCTAGCGGGGGCCACAGATACGCGGTATTTT
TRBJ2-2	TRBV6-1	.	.	CAGWTENTGELFF	TGTGCCGGTTGGACAGAGAACACCGGGGAGCTGTTTTTT
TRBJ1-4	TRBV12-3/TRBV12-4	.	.	CASRLSGVKNEKLFF	TGTGCCAGCAGACTCTCAGGGGTAAAAAATGAAAAACTGTTTTTT
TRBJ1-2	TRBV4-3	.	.	CASSQGPAAEQANYGYTF	TGCGCCAGCAGCCAAGGTCCGGCAGCCGAACAAGCTAACTATGGCTACACCTTC
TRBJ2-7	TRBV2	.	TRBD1	CASIPVGTGSYEQYF	TGTGCCAGCATCCCCGTCGGGACAGGGTCTTACGAGCAGTACTTC
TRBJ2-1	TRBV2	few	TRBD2	CASTPHLAVTYNEQFF	TGTGCCAGCACTCCCCATCTAGCGGTGACCTACAATGAGCAGTTCTTC
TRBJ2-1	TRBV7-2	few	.	CASSWAAGGDEQFF	TGTGCCAGCAGCTGGGCAGCCGGAGGGGATGAGCAGTTCTTC
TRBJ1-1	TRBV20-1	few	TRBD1	CSARGDSADTEAFF	TGCAGTGCTAGGGGGGACAGTGCTGACACTGAAGCTTTCTTT
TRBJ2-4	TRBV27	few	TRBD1	CASTPSGTGEYIQYF	TGTGCCAGCACCCCCTCCGGGACAGGGGAATACATTCAGTACTTC
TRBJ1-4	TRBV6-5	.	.	CASSKQDGSEKLFF	TGTGCCAGCAGTAAACAGGATGGCAGTGAAAAACTGTTTTTT
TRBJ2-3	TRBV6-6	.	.	CASGPTTQYF	TGTGCCAGCGGCCCGACTACGCAGTATTTT
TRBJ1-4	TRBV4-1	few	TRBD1	CASSQVQGGSEKLFF	TGCGCCAGCAGCCAGGTACAGGGGGGCAGTGAAAAACTGTTTTTT
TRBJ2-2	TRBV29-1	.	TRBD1	CSVGQGDVNTGELFF	TGCAGCGTGGGACAGGGGGATGTGAACACCGGGGAGCTGTTTTTT
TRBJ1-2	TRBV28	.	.	CASSRTVLYGYTF	TGTGCCAGCAGTCGGACAGTCCTCTATGGCTACACCTTC
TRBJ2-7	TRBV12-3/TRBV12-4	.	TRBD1	CASRERTGVFEQYF	TGTGCCAGCAGAGAGCGGACAGGGGTGTTTGAGCAGTACTTC